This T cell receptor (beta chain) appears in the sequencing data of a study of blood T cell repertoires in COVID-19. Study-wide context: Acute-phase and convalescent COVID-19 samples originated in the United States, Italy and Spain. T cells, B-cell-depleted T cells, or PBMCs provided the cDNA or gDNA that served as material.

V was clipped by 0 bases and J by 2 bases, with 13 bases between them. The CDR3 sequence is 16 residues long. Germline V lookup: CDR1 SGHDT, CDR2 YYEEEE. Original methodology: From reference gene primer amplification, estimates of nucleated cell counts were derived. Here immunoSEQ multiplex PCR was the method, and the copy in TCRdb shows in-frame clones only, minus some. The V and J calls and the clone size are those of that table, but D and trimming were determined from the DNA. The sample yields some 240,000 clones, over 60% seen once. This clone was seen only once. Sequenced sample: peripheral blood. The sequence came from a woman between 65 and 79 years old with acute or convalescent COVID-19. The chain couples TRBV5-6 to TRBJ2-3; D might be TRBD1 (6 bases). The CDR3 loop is CASSLEGRGYTDTQYF. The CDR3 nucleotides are TGTGCCAGCAGCTTGGAGGGCAGGGGATACACAGATACGCAGTATTTT.